The sequence of this T cell receptor beta chain was determined in a study of blood T cell repertoires in COVID-19. Study-level background: Acute-phase and convalescent COVID-19 samples originated in the United States, Italy and Spain. Sources were T cells, B-cell-depleted T cells, or PBMCs; the material itself was cDNA or gDNA.

Sequenced by immunoSEQ multiplex PCR; TCRdb stores in-frame clones only, minus some. The table shows roughly 130,000 clones, with 84% occurring only once. This clone came up a few times. Per the germline V gene, CDR1 is MDHEN and CDR2 is SYDVKM. The CDR3 consists of 14 residues. Trimming took 3 bases from V and 5 from J; bases not matched to a gene: 4. Sequenced input: peripheral blood. V is TRBV28 and J is TRBJ2-1; 7 nucleotides align to TRBD2. The origin of this receptor is a man younger than 40 with COVID-19, enrolled during active disease. In nucleotides, the CDR3 is TGTGCCAGCAGTTTGCGGGAGATGCACAATGAGCAGTTCTTC. This gives the protein CASSLREMHNEQFF.